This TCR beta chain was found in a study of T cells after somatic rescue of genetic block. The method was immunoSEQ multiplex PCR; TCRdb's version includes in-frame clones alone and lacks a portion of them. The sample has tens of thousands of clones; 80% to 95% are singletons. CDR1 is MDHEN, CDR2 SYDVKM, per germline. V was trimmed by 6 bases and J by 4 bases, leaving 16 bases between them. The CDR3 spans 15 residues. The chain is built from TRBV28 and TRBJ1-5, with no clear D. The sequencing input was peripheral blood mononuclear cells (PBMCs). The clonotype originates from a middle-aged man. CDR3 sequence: CASRQAMGRNQPQHF. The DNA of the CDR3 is TGTGCCAGCAGGCAGGCCATGGGGAGGAATCAGCCCCAGCATTTT.